This entry lists 17 T cell receptor beta chains sequenced from one sample in a study of T cells in Graves' hyperthyroidism and ophthalmopathy. The TCR beta CDR3 regions underwent amplification using RNA transcripts as the source. HTBI primers drove first-round RT-PCR of the TCR CDR3. TCRdb reprocessed the multiplex PCR reads with MiXCR, giving one entry per CDR3 protein. The sample carries roughly 300,000 distinct CDR3 sequences, about 15% recorded once. Material: blood. Receptor source: a woman aged 25 to 45 with Graves' hyperthyroidism.

This rearrangement joins TRBV6-1 to TRBJ1-1; D is ambiguous. Germline values: CDR1 MNHNS, CDR2 SASEGT. There are 13 residues in the CDR3. The ends were cut back, 5 bases at V and 0 bases at J, with 7 bases in the middle. The CDR3: CASSSVLNTEAFF. As DNA, the CDR3 is TGTGCCAGCAGTTCGGTGTTGAACACTGAAGCTTTCTTT.

As to this clonotype: Possible read error: a much larger clone is one base away. The V call is TRBV18, the J call TRBJ2-3; D might be TRBD1 or TRBD2, each matching 5 bases. Germline CDR1 and CDR2: KGHSH and LQKENI. The CDR3 contains 15 residues. CDR3 amino acids: CAGSPGRSPADTQYF. The CDR3 coding sequence is TGTGCCGGCTCACCAGGGAGATCCCCGGCAGATACGCAGTATTTT.

A few counts support this clonotype. The chain recombines TRBV28 with TRBJ1-5, with D uncertain. The CDR3 has 12 amino acids. CDR1 is MDHEN, CDR2 SYDVKM, per germline. Trimming left V 3 bases short and J 4 bases short, with 4 bases between. CDR3 protein: CASSFQNQPQHF. CDR3 nucleotides: TGTGCCAGCAGTTTCCAAAATCAGCCCCAGCATTTT.

This clonotype was counted ten times or more. The J gene is TRBJ1-1, the V gene TRBV6-1; D remains ambiguous. There are 15 residues in the CDR3. Trimming removed 0 bases from V and 6 bases from J, with 14 bases in between. CDR1 is MNHNS and CDR2 is SASEGT in the germline V gene. CDR3 in DNA: TGTGCCAGCAGTGAAGCGGACCTAATAGCGGCTGAAGCTTTCTTT. Protein: CASSEADLIAAEAFF.

This clonotype occurred many times. The V and J genes are TRBV6-2 or TRBV6-3 and TRBJ2-4; 8 positions match TRBD2. The CDR3 is 14 amino acids. The V and J ends lost 7 bases and 9 bases, in that order; junction bases with no gene match: 11. From germline, CDR1 is MNHEY and CDR2 SVGEGT. CDR3 region: CASTSNGGARIQYF. CDR3 sequence (DNA): TGTGCCAGCACCTCCAACGGGGGGGCGCGCATTCAGTACTTC.

This clonotype was detected ten times or more. V and J are TRBV28 and TRBJ1-3; 7 bases match TRBD1. CDR1 and CDR2 (germline): MDHEN, SYDVKM. The CDR3 extends over 13 amino acids. The J segment lost 4 bases and the V segment lost 5 bases, leaving 2 bases of the junction unmatched. CDR3 nucleotide sequence: TGTGCCAGCAGTCTACAGGGGGGAAACACCATATATTTT. It translates to CASSLQGGNTIYF.

This clonotype was detected a few times. This chain connects TRBV3-1 to TRBJ1-5, with D unresolved. Per germline, CDR1 LGHDT and CDR2 YNNKEL (reference sequence). The CDR3 is 15 amino acids. Trimming pared 1 base from V and 6 bases from J, leaving 13 bases between. CDR3: CASSQVLGSGQPQHF. The CDR3 bases are TGTGCCAGCAGCCAAGTTCTGGGTTCAGGTCAGCCCCAGCATTTT.

The rearrangement joins TRBV2 to TRBJ1-1; D gene unclear. Germline V gene data show CDR1 as SNHLY and CDR2 as FYNNEI. Trimming took 3 bases from V and 3 from J, leaving 8 bases between them. The CDR3 has 13 residues. CDR3: CASSEMVYTEAFF. CDR3 nucleotides: TGTGCCAGCAGTGAGATGGTGTACACTGAAGCTTTCTTT.

This clonotype came up a few times. The chain joins TRBV30 to TRBJ2-7, with 8 bases identical to TRBD2. Germline CDR1 is GTSNPN and CDR2 is SVGIG (reference sequence). CDR3 size: 16 residues. V was clipped by 0 bases and J by 5 bases; unmatched bases: 12. The CDR3 reads CAWSVSGVPVFHEQYF. Written as DNA, the CDR3 is TGTGCCTGGAGTGTTAGCGGGGTCCCCGTTTTTCACGAGCAGTACTTC.

The J gene is TRBJ2-1, the V gene TRBV10-3; no clear D. Germline V gene lookup returns CDR1 ENHRY and CDR2 SYGVKD. The V end was cut by 3 bases, the J end by 3 bases, with 15 bases between. This CDR3 has 16 residues. CDR3 bases: TGTGCCATCAGTGATACGGGCTGTCCGGGCTACAATGAGCAGTTCTTC. Its protein product is CAISDTGCPGYNEQFF.

This clonotype was seen many times. The chain joins TRBV30 to TRBJ1-1; no clear D gene. From germline, CDR1 is GTSNPN and CDR2 SVGIG (reference sequence). The CDR3 consists of 13 residues. The V end was cut by 0 bases, the J end by 4 bases, with 9 bases between. The CDR3 DNA reads as TGTGCCTGGAGTGTGGGCAGAGGCACTGAAGCTTTCTTT. It translates to CAWSVGRGTEAFF.

V gene TRBV9 combines with J gene TRBJ1-2, with 10 bases identical to TRBD1. Germline CDR1 and CDR2: SGDLS and YYNGEE. The CDR3 contains 14 residues. The junction had 7 bases not matched to a gene; V was cut back by 3 bases and J by 8 bases. CDR3: CASSEGGTGEGYTF. CDR3 DNA sequence: TGTGCCAGCAGCGAGGGGGGGACAGGGGAAGGCTACACCTTC.

Many counts were recorded for this clonotype. This chain connects TRBV28 to TRBJ2-1; TRBD2 might be the D (5 bases). There are 12 residues in the CDR3. Germline lookup yields CDR1 MDHEN and CDR2 SYDVKM. Between the trimmed V and J ends, which lost 5 bases and 8 bases, there was a span of 10 bases. CDR3 nucleotide sequence: TGTGCCAGCAGTGGAACGAGGGATGAGCAGTTCTTC. This gives the protein CASSGTRDEQFF.

The chain recombines TRBV7-9 with TRBJ1-2; D is uncertain. The CDR3 spans 14 residues. Deletions cut 1 base from V and 4 bases from J, with 10 bases between. Germline values: CDR1 SEHNR, CDR2 FQNEAQ (reference sequence). The CDR3 is CASSLVSPSYGYTF. CDR3 sequence (DNA): TGTGCCAGCAGCTTAGTTAGTCCTAGCTATGGCTACACCTTC.

This clonotype was recorded a few times. The chain couples TRBV19 to TRBJ2-3; D call uncertain. Germline CDR1 LNHDA, CDR2 SQIVND (reference sequence). There are 14 residues in the CDR3. V lost 3 bases to trimming and J lost 2 bases, with 9 bases between them. The CDR3 loop reads CASSMKQNTDTQYF. As DNA, the CDR3 is TGTGCCAGTAGTATGAAACAGAACACAGATACGCAGTATTTT.

This clonotype was seen at least ten times. The chain has TRBV6-1 and TRBJ2-7; tentative D call: TRBD1 (7 bases). The germline V gene encodes CDR1 MNHNS and CDR2 SASEGT. The CDR3 has 14 residues. Trimming removed 5 bases at V and 2 bases at J, with 13 bases between. The CDR3 nucleotides are TGTGCCAGCAGTTCGTTCAGGGGGGCCTACGAGCAGTACTTC. Translating gives CASSSFRGAYEQYF.

This chain joins TRBV29-1 and TRBJ2-2, with 11 bases fitting TRBD2. CDR1 and CDR2 from the germline V gene are SQVTM and ANQGSEA. The CDR3 has 15 amino acids. In DNA, the CDR3 is TGCAGTGCTCGAACTAGCGGGAGACGAACCGGGGAGCTGTTTTTT. The encoded protein is CSARTSGRRTGELFF.